These 19 T cell receptor beta chains were all obtained from the same sample, sequenced in a study of blood T cell repertoires in COVID-19 (dated by TCRdb to about 2020). The library was made by the immunoSEQ multiplex PCR assay. As stored in TCRdb, this immuneACCESS dataset retains in-frame rearrangements with V and J assigned. A fraction of the clones does not appear; measured against another copy, unresolved V genes explain less than half of the discrepancy, and the remainder lacks a known reason. A total of 300,000 or so clones appear in this sample, roughly 91% of them only once. 1% of the sample goes to the ten largest clones. The sample was peripheral blood. These receptor sequences come from a man aged 50 to 60 with active or convalescent COVID-19.

This clone was recorded only once. The chain joins TRBV7-3 to TRBJ1-5; 9 bases line up with TRBD1. The CDR3 runs 15 residues. Germline V gene data show CDR1 as SGHTA and CDR2 as FQGTGA. V lost 5 bases and J lost 2; bases outside the gene matches: 4. The CDR3 DNA sequence: TGTGCCAGCAGCCCGCGGACAGGGGGCAATCAGCCCCAGCATTTT. This codes for CASSPRTGGNQPQHF.

The gene calls are TRBV9 and TRBJ2-7; 8 positions match TRBD1. Germline V lookup: CDR1 SGDLS, CDR2 YYNGEE. This CDR3 spans 15 amino acids. Losses at the gene ends were 4 bases for V and 1 base for J; bases not matched to a gene: 7. CDR3: CASSPSGGESYEQYF. DNA for the CDR3: TGTGCCAGCAGCCCCTCAGGGGGCGAATCCTACGAGCAGTACTTC.

The rearrangement uses TRBV19 and TRBJ2-1; tentatively, D is TRBD1 (5 bases). The CDR3 has 14 residues. The germline V and J ends were trimmed by 4 bases and 6 bases, with 13 bases remaining between them. CDR1 is LNHDA, CDR2 SQIVND, per germline (reference sequence). The CDR3 region is CASSTWGSLNEQFF. The CDR3 nucleotides are TGTGCCAGTAGTACTTGGGGCAGCCTCAATGAGCAGTTCTTC.

About this clone itself: One end of the junction is discordant with germline, which a read error may explain. CDR3 residues: CASSLGQPETQYF. The CDR3 DNA is TGTGCTAGCAGCTTGGGCCAGCCCGAGACCCAGTACTTC. This chain links TRBV7-7 with TRBJ2-5; D is unresolved. The CDR3 consists of 13 residues. Germline-derived CDR1 and CDR2 are SSHAT and FNYEAQ (reference sequence).

This clone was recorded once. This rearrangement joins TRBV28 to TRBJ1-4, with TRBD1 as a possible D gene (6 bases). This CDR3 spans 12 amino acids. Per germline, CDR1 MDHEN and CDR2 SYDVKM. V was trimmed by 6 bases and J by 7 bases, leaving 9 bases between them. The CDR3 bases are TGTGCCAGCAGGACCAGGGGTGAAAAACTGTTTTTT. Translated, it gives CASRTRGEKLFF. The whole variable domain, remainder taken from reference TRBV28 and TRBJ1-4, is DVKVTQSSRYLVKRTGEKVFLECVQDMDHENMFWYRQDPGLGLRLIYFSYDVKMKEKGDIPEGYSVSREKKERFSLILESASTNQTSMYLCASRTRGEKLFFGSGTQLSVL.

V and J are TRBV7-2 and TRBJ2-5; a possible D gene is TRBD2 (6 bases). The CDR3 runs 15 residues. The V end was cut by 3 bases, the J end by 1 base, with 12 bases between. Germline-derived CDR1 and CDR2 are SGHTA and FQGNSA. In DNA, the CDR3 is TGTGCCAGCAGCTTCCACGGGACTTCCCAAGAGACCCAGTACTTC. Protein: CASSFHGTSQETQYF.

This chain links TRBV30 with TRBJ2-1, with a possible D match to TRBD2 (6 bases). CDR3 length equals 18 residues. Germline assignment: CDR1 GTSNPN and CDR2 SVGIG (reference sequence). V was trimmed by 0 bases and J by 7 bases, leaving 25 bases between them. CDR3 DNA sequence: TGTGCCTGGAGTGTAGGTTCTGCGGGACTGGCCGGGGAAAATGAGCAGTTCTTC. Its translation: CAWSVGSAGLAGENEQFF.

This chain uses TRBV19 with TRBJ2-1; weak D call: TRBD1 (6 bases). The CDR3 loop spans 16 amino acids. Looked up from germline, CDR1 is LNHDA and CDR2 is SQIVND (reference sequence). V dropped 8 bases and J dropped 3 bases, with 20 bases sitting between them. Here the CDR3 reads CASGQSDGHVYNEQFF. CDR3 in DNA: TGTGCCAGTGGACAGAGCGACGGGCACGTCTACAATGAGCAGTTCTTC.

This rearrangement joins TRBV7-9 to TRBJ2-1; 13 nucleotides align to TRBD2. CDR1 is SEHNR, CDR2 FQNEAQ, per germline (reference sequence). V trimming: 2 bases; J trimming: 8 bases; junction bases outside the gene matches: 3. This CDR3 is built from 15 residues. The CDR3 loop is CASSLKLAGGDEQFF. DNA for the CDR3: TGTGCCAGCAGCTTAAAACTAGCGGGAGGGGATGAGCAGTTCTTC.

A single count supports this clone. V gene TRBV19 combines with J gene TRBJ1-5; D perhaps matches TRBD1 (5 bases). V lost 3 bases and J 6 bases, leaving 15 bases between the germline ends. In germline, CDR1 is LNHDA, CDR2 SQIVND (reference sequence). The length of the CDR3 is 15 residues. The CDR3 reads CASSIQSGKGQPQHF. DNA for the CDR3: TGTGCCAGTAGTATCCAATCAGGGAAGGGTCAGCCCCAGCATTTT.

V gene TRBV6-1 combines with J gene TRBJ1-5, with a tentative D call TRBD1 (5 bases). CDR1 MNHNS and CDR2 SASEGT come from the germline V gene. V was cut by 1 base and J by 9 bases, with 16 bases left in between. The CDR3 contains 15 residues. The CDR3: CASSEGLGHFWPQHF. The DNA of the CDR3 is TGTGCCAGCAGTGAAGGATTAGGACACTTTTGGCCCCAGCATTTT.

This sequence joins TRBV7-2 and TRBJ2-5; possible D gene TRBD1, 6 bases. V lost 6 bases to trimming and J lost 1 base, with 15 bases between them. Germline lookup yields CDR1 SGHTA and CDR2 FQGNSA. The CDR3 is 15 amino acids. This chain's CDR3 is CASRDTGTPQETQYF. The CDR3 region has the DNA TGTGCCAGCAGGGACACCGGGACACCCCAAGAGACCCAGTACTTC.

The chain joins TRBV28 to TRBJ2-7; 9 bases line up with TRBD1. The CDR3 is 16 residues long. With V trimmed by 2 bases and J by 2 bases, 7 bases remained unmatched. The germline CDR1 and CDR2 sequences are MDHEN and SYDVKM. CDR3 bases: TGTGCCAGCAGTTTAGATAAGGGACAGGGAGCCTACGAGCAGTACTTC. The encoded protein is CASSLDKGQGAYEQYF.

The rearrangement links TRBV7-9 to TRBJ1-3; no firm D call. CDR3 length: 17 residues. V was clipped by 4 bases and J by 0 bases, with 16 bases between them. CDR1 and CDR2 (germline): SEHNR, FQNEAQ (reference sequence). CDR3 in amino acids: CASSSQFMESSGNTIYF. The CDR3 nucleotides are TGTGCCAGCAGCTCCCAATTTATGGAGAGCTCTGGAAACACCATATATTTT.

This clone was observed a single time. The J gene is TRBJ1-1, the V gene TRBV6-6, with TRBD1 as a possible D gene (6 bases). The germline CDR1 and CDR2 sequences are MNHNY and SVGAGI (reference sequence). CDR3 length: 15 residues. V lost 5 bases, J lost 5 bases, and 18 bases lay in between. The CDR3 coding sequence is TGTGCCAGCAGTCTTCGGAAAGGGGGGGTAACTGAAGCTTTCTTT. Its protein is CASSLRKGGVTEAFF.

The chain employs TRBV10-3 and TRBJ1-1; the match to TRBD1 covers 7 bases. The germline gives CDR1 ENHRY, CDR2 SYGVKD. CDR3 size: 13 residues. The V and J ends lost 7 bases and 3 bases, in that order; junction bases with no gene match: 5. DNA of the CDR3: TGTGCCATCACCCCTGACAGGGACACTGAAGCTTTCTTT. Its protein product is CAITPDRDTEAFF.

This chain connects TRBV3-1 (or the pseudogene TRBV3-2) to TRBJ1-5; D is undetermined. The CDR3 is 15 amino acids. The germline gives CDR1 LGHDT, CDR2 YNNKEL (reference sequence). The V end was cut by 1 base, the J end by 0 bases, with 7 bases between. The CDR3 protein is CASSQGAYSNQPQHF. The DNA for the CDR3 is TGTGCCAGCAGCCAAGGGGCGTATAGCAATCAGCCCCAGCATTTT.

The J gene is TRBJ1-5, the V gene TRBV28, with 7 bases lining up with TRBD1. The germline gives CDR1 MDHEN, CDR2 SYDVKM. V lost 6 bases, J lost 7 bases, and 9 bases stayed unmatched. The CDR3 spans 14 residues. The CDR3 sequence is CASRTGELGQPQHF. The DNA for the CDR3 is TGTGCCAGCAGAACAGGGGAACTGGGACAGCCCCAGCATTTT.

The V gene is TRBV2, the J gene TRBJ2-5; possible D gene TRBD2, 5 bases. This CDR3 comprises 13 residues. The V end was cut by 8 bases, the J end by 0 bases, with 10 bases between. Germline V gene lookup returns CDR1 SNHLY and CDR2 FYNNEI. The CDR3 is CASAGEYQETQYF. The CDR3, as DNA: TGTGCCAGCGCCGGGGAGTACCAAGAGACCCAGTACTTC.